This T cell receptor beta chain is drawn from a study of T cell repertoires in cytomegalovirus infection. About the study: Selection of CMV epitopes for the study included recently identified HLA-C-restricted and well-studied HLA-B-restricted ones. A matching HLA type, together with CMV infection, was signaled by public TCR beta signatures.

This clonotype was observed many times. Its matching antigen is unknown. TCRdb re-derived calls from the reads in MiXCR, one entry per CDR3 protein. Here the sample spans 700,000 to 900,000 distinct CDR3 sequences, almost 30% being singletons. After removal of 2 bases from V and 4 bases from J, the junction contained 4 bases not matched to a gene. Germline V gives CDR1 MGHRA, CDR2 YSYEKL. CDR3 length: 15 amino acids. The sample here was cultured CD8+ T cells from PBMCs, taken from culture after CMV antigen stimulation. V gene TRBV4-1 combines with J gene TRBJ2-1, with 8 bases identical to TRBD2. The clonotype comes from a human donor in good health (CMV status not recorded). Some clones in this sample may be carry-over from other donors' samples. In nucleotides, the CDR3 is TGCGCCAGCAGCCAAAGGAGCGGGGGTTACAATGAGCAGTTCTTC. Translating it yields CASSQRSGGYNEQFF.